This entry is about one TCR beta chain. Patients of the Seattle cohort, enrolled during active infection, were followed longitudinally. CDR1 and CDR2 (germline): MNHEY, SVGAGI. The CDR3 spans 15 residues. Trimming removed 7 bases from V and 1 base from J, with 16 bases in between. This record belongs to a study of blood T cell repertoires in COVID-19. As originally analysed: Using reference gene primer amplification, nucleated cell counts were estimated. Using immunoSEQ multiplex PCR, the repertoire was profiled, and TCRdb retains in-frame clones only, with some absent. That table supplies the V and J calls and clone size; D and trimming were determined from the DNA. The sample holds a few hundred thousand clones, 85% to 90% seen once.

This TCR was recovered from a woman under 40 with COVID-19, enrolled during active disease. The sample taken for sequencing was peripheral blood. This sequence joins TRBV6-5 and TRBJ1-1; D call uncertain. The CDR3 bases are TGTGCCAGCACCCTTGCCCTGGGAGGGAACACTGAAGCTTTCTTT. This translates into CASTLALGGNTEAFF.